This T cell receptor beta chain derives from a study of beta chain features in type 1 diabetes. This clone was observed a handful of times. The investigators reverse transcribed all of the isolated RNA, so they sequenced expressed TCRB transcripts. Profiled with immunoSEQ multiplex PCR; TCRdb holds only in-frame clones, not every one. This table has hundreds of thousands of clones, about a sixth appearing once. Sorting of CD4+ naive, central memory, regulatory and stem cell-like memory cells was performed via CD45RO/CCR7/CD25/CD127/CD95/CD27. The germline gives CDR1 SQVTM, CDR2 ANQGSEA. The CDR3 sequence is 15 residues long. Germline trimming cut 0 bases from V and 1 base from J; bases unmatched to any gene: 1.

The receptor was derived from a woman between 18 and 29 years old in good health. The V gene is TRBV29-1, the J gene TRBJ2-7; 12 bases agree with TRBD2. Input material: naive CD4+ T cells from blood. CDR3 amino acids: CSVEEGTSGSYEQYF. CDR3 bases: TGCAGCGTTGAAGAGGGGACTAGCGGGTCCTACGAGCAGTACTTC.